This T cell receptor beta chain was identified during a study of CD8 T cells in Susac syndrome. Sequencing of TCR beta, carried out with a high-throughput approach, was applied to CD8+ and CD4+ T cells from the blood. Germline values: CDR1 SQVTM, CDR2 ANQGSEA. There are 11 residues in the CDR3. V was shortened by 8 bases and J by 4 bases, with 9 bases between the two germline ends. Random hexamers served to reverse transcribe roughly 0.5 to 1 ug RNA. An immunoSEQ multiplex PCR amplified TCR beta CDR3 over 54 Vbeta and 13 Jbeta. TCRdb reanalysed the immunoSEQ multiplex PCR reads using MiXCR and keeps one entry per CDR3 protein. The sample holds about 240,000 distinct CDR3 sequences, about 96% seen once.

This sequence originates from a human donor with Susac syndrome. The chain couples TRBV29-1 to TRBJ1-3, with D unresolved. The sequenced sample consisted of CD4+ T cells from PBMCs. CDR3 protein: CSIHGGNTIYF. Here the CDR3 DNA reads TGCAGCATCCACGGCGGAAACACCATATATTTT.